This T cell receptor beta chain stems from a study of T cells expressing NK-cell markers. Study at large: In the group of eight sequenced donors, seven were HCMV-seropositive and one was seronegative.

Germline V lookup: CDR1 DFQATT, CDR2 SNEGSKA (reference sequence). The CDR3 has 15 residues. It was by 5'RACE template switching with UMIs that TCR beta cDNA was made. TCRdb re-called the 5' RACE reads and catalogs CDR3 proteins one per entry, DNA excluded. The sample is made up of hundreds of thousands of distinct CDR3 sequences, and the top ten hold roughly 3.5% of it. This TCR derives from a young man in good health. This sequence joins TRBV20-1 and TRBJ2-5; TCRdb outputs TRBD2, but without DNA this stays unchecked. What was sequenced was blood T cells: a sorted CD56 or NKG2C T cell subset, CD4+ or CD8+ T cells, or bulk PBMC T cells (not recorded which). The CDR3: CSASRVAGGPGTQYF.